Below are 15 T cell receptor beta chains sequenced from a single sample in a study of blood T cells in healthy people across ages. Primed by a sample-barcoded 5' primer and a J-beta primer mix, a second PCR proceeded for 7 to 11 cycles. TCRdb processed the 5' RACE reads anew with MiXCR; each CDR3 protein has one entry. The repertoire consists of 550,000 to 750,000 distinct CDR3 sequences, with around 21% occurring once and the leading ten covering roughly 3.6%. The sequenced material came from blood. The receptors were gathered from a man between 65 and 85 years old in good health.

The J gene is TRBJ2-5, the V gene TRBV4-1, with 7 nucleotides matching TRBD2. J gave up 1 base and V 0 bases, and 2 bases lay outside the gene matches. The CDR3 has 15 amino acids. Germline lookup yields CDR1 MGHRA and CDR2 YSYEKL. Here the CDR3 reads CASSQDTSVQETQYF. CDR3 in DNA: TGCGCCAGCAGCCAAGATACTAGCGTCCAAGAGACCCAGTACTTC.

The chain employs TRBV28 and TRBJ2-5; D is tentatively TRBD1 or TRBD2 (5 bases each). This CDR3 has 16 amino acids. V lost 6 bases to trimming and J lost 7 bases, with 24 bases between them. The V gene's germline CDR1 is MDHEN and CDR2 SYDVKM. CDR3 DNA sequence: TGTGCCAGCAGCCAAGAAGGGGTAGCGACCGGCGGGACCCAGTACTTC. Protein product: CASSQEGVATGGTQYF.

The V gene is TRBV6-6, the J gene TRBJ2-2; D remains unclear. With 2 bases removed from V and 1 base from J, the gap between germline ends came to 11 bases. The CDR3 has 16 residues. Germline lookup yields CDR1 MNHNY and CDR2 SVGAGI (reference sequence). CDR3: CASSYTQRRNTGELFF. The CDR3, as DNA: TGTGCCAGCAGTTACACGCAGAGACGGAACACCGGGGAGCTGTTTTTT.

This sequence joins TRBV20-1 and TRBJ1-4, with 9 bases that match TRBD1. Trimming removed 6 bases from V and 7 bases from J; junction bases left unmatched: 6. Germline CDR1 is DFQATT and CDR2 is SNEGSKA (reference sequence). CDR3 length: 13 residues. In nucleotides, the CDR3 is TGCAGTGCGGCACAGGGGGCGCGTGAAAAACTGTTTTTT. Residues: CSAAQGAREKLFF.

This clonotype occurred a few times. At one boundary the junction diverges from the germline segment, which might be a read error. The chain joins TRBV6-1 to TRBJ2-5; 8 nucleotides align to TRBD2. CDR3 size: 15 residues. Germline values: CDR1 MNHNS, CDR2 SASEGT. The CDR3 DNA reads TGTGCCAGCAGTGAACTAGCGGGCACCCAAGGGACCCAGTACTTC. Protein sequence: CASSELAGTQGTQYF.

This clonotype showed up just a few times. V is TRBV12-3 or TRBV12-4 and J is TRBJ1-6; D uncertain. Trimming pared 3 bases from V and 3 bases from J, leaving 9 bases between. CDR3 length: 15 amino acids. CDR3 sequence (DNA): TGTGCCAGCAGTTTCGACATCCTCTATAATTCACCCCTCCACTTT. It translates to CASSFDILYNSPLHF.

The chain combines TRBV7-2 with TRBJ1-4; no clear D gene. The CDR3 has 13 amino acids. Germline V gene lookup returns CDR1 SGHTA and CDR2 FQGNSA. Deletions cut 1 base from V and 7 bases from J, with 7 bases between. The CDR3 DNA is TGTGCCAGCAGCTTAGGGCTAAGTGAAAAACTGTTTTTT. Translating gives CASSLGLSEKLFF.

V and J are TRBV3-1 and TRBJ2-7; D is unresolved. V lost 0 bases to trimming and J lost 4 bases, with 16 bases between them. The CDR3 totals 16 residues. Germline V lookup: CDR1 LGHDT, CDR2 YNNKEL (reference sequence). The DNA for the CDR3 is TGTGCCAGCAGCCAAGAGCCGTTGAAGCAAGGGTACGAGCAGTACTTC. Its translation is CASSQEPLKQGYEQYF.

This chain connects TRBV5-5 to TRBJ2-6; D call uncertain. Trimming took off 5 bases at V and 0 bases at J, with 9 bases between the two ends. This CDR3 is 15 amino acids long. The germline V gene has CDR1 SGHKS and CDR2 YYEKEE (reference sequence). This chain's CDR3 is CASSDESSGANVLTF. The CDR3 DNA reads TGTGCCAGCAGTGATGAATCCTCTGGGGCCAACGTCCTGACTTTC.

This clonotype has just a few counts. The rearrangement uses TRBV11-3 and TRBJ2-5, with D unresolved. Judging by the DNA end, TRBJ2-7 fits better; the J call may be wrong. This CDR3 is 13 amino acids long. CDR1 SGHNT and CDR2 YENEEA come from the germline V gene. This CDR3 reads CASNLCSLYEQYF. The CDR3 nucleotides read TGTGCCAGCAACCTCTGTAGCCTCTACGAGCAGTACTTC.

This clonotype occurred a few times. The rearrangement joins TRBV21-1 to TRBJ2-5; whether TRBD1, the table's D call, matches the DNA was not checked. TRBV21-1 is tagged as a pseudogene. The CDR3 is made up of 14 amino acids. CDR3 region: CASSKTREAETQYF. The CDR3 DNA reads as TGTGCCAGCAGCAAAACCCGGGAGGCAGAGACCCAGTACTTC.

This clonotype has a handful of counts. V and J are TRBV2 and TRBJ2-3; 9 nucleotides match TRBD1. V dropped 4 bases and J dropped 8; count of bases not matched to a gene: 7. CDR3 size: 14 residues. Germline loops: CDR1 SNHLY, CDR2 FYNNEI. The CDR3 region is CASSGDRAVGTQYF. CDR3 bases: TGTGCCAGCAGTGGGGACAGGGCCGTGGGTACGCAGTATTTT.

This clonotype showed up just a few times. The V and J genes are TRBV20-1 and TRBJ2-5; 7 bases agree with TRBD1. The tail of the sequence fits TRBJ2-1 better, so the J call may be wrong. The CDR3 has 15 amino acids. The V gene's germline CDR1 is DFQATT and CDR2 SNEGSKA (reference sequence). CDR3 protein: CSARVNDRVGNEQFF. DNA for the CDR3: TGCAGTGCTAGAGTTAATGACAGGGTAGGAAATGAGCAGTTCTTC.

The chain carries TRBV5-1 and TRBJ1-3; D gene ambiguous. The CDR3 contains 14 residues. Trimming took 5 bases from V and 0 from J, leaving 9 bases between them. Germline V lookup: CDR1 SGHRS, CDR2 YFSETQ. Written as DNA, the CDR3 is TGCGCCAGCAGGGCTACAACCTCTGGAAACACCATATATTTT. Translation gives CASRATTSGNTIYF.

In this sample, this clonotype turned up once. A read error may explain this, as a much larger clone is one base away. The chain carries TRBV6-2 or TRBV6-3 and TRBJ1-1; D is unclear. Germline-derived CDR1 and CDR2 are MNHEY and SVGEGT. The CDR3 covers 11 residues. V lost 8 bases to trimming and J lost 1 base, with 5 bases between them. The CDR3 sequence is CASGGNTEAFF. As DNA, the CDR3 is TGTGCCAGCGGCGGGAACACTGAAGCTTTCTTT.